The rows below give T cell receptor beta chains drawn from one sample of a study of shared clonotypes between healthy human individuals. The data were produced by immunoSEQ multiplex PCR, yet TCRdb's version contains in-frame clones alone and is incomplete. There are about 330,000 clones in the sample; less than 85% occur only once, and 9% to 12% lies in the top ten. Material: memory CD4+ T cells sorted from blood. Every receptor here comes from a man younger than 45 in good health. Both conserved end residues are part of each CDR3. Each record gives: V gene, D gene, CDR3 length, J gene, clone size, CDR3 DNA, CDR3 protein. The D gene is left open where the match is weak. Only part of the rows carry a size: once, few, many, or a class if the clone is expanded.

v_gene: TRBV7-6
d_gene: TRBD1
len: 18
j_gene: TRBJ2-1
abundance: once
CDR3nt: TGTGCCAGCAGACCCGGACAGGGCCGTTCCAGCTCCTACAATGAGCAGTTCTTC
CDR3aa: CASRPGQGRSSSYNEQFF

v_gene: TRBV14
d_gene: .
len: 16
j_gene: TRBJ2-7
abundance: .
CDR3nt: TGTGCCAGCAGCCAACCTACCTACTCCACCTCCTACGAGCAGTACTTC
CDR3aa: CASSQPTYSTSYEQYF

v_gene: TRBV6-1
d_gene: TRBD1
len: 14
j_gene: TRBJ2-3
abundance: .
CDR3nt: TGTGCCAGCAGGCAGGGGGCAGTAGCAGATACGCAGTATTTT
CDR3aa: CASRQGAVADTQYF

v_gene: TRBV7-3
d_gene: .
len: 15
j_gene: TRBJ2-6
abundance: .
CDR3nt: TGTGCCAGCAGCTTTGGGACGTCAGGGGCCAACGTCCTGACTTTC
CDR3aa: CASSFGTSGANVLTF

v_gene: TRBV30
d_gene: .
len: 17
j_gene: TRBJ2-1
abundance: .
CDR3nt: TGTGCCTGGAGTTCATACGGACTTACGAGCTCCTACAATGAGCAGTTCTTC
CDR3aa: CAWSSYGLTSSYNEQFF

v_gene: TRBV21-1
d_gene: .
len: 14
j_gene: TRBJ2-3
abundance: .
CDR3nt: TGTGCCAGCAGCCGGACGATTCGAATAGATACGCAGTATTTT
CDR3aa: CASSRTIRIDTQYF

v_gene: TRBV28
d_gene: .
len: 11
j_gene: TRBJ1-2
abundance: .
CDR3nt: TGTGCCAGCAGTTGGGTAGATGGCTACACCTTC
CDR3aa: CASSWVDGYTF

v_gene: TRBV11-2
d_gene: .
len: 15
j_gene: TRBJ2-4
abundance: few
CDR3nt: TGTGCCAGCAGCTTAAGGTTGCAGACAGAAAACATTCAGTACTTC
CDR3aa: CASSLRLQTENIQYF

v_gene: TRBV7-3
d_gene: TRBD2
len: 16
j_gene: TRBJ2-2
abundance: .
CDR3nt: TGTGCCAGCAGCTTAAATGGCGGGAGTTCGACCGGGGAGCTGTTTTTT
CDR3aa: CASSLNGGSSTGELFF

v_gene: TRBV7-8
d_gene: .
len: 13
j_gene: TRBJ2-2
abundance: few
CDR3nt: TGTGCCAGCAGCGGAGACGACCCCGGGGAGCTGTTTTTT
CDR3aa: CASSGDDPGELFF

v_gene: TRBV6-5
d_gene: TRBD2
len: 14
j_gene: TRBJ2-7
abundance: .
CDR3nt: TGTGCCAGCAGTTCGCCTAGCGGGGCCTACGAGCAGTACTTC
CDR3aa: CASSSPSGAYEQYF

v_gene: TRBV4-2
d_gene: .
len: 16
j_gene: TRBJ2-2
abundance: .
CDR3nt: TGTGCCAGCACCCCCAGCGGGACAGGTAACACCGGGGAGCTGTTTTTT
CDR3aa: CASTPSGTGNTGELFF

v_gene: TRBV5-1
d_gene: TRBD2
len: 16
j_gene: TRBJ2-1
abundance: .
CDR3nt: TGCGCCAGCAGCTTGAAGACTAGCGGGAGGATCTATGAGCAGTTCTTC
CDR3aa: CASSLKTSGRIYEQFF

v_gene: TRBV5-1
d_gene: .
len: 18
j_gene: TRBJ2-1
abundance: .
CDR3nt: TGCGCCAGCAGCACAGGAGGGGGAGGCCTGAGCTCCTACAATGAGCAGTTCTTC
CDR3aa: CASSTGGGGLSSYNEQFF

v_gene: TRBV10-2
d_gene: TRBD2
len: 13
j_gene: TRBJ2-1
abundance: .
CDR3nt: TGCGCCAGAGGGACTAGCGGTAACAATGAGCAGTTCTTC
CDR3aa: CARGTSGNNEQFF

v_gene: TRBV6-1
d_gene: .
len: 12
j_gene: TRBJ2-7
abundance: .
CDR3nt: TGTGCCAGCACTCCAGGGTTTGGCGAGCAGTACTTC
CDR3aa: CASTPGFGEQYF

v_gene: TRBV15
d_gene: TRBD1
len: 15
j_gene: TRBJ1-5
abundance: .
CDR3nt: TGTGCCACCAGCAGAAACAGGGGGCCGGCTCAGCCCCAGCATTTT
CDR3aa: CATSRNRGPAQPQHF

v_gene: TRBV5-1
d_gene: .
len: 16
j_gene: TRBJ2-3
abundance: .
CDR3nt: TGCGCCAGCAGCTTGCTCGGTAGTAAGTCTGTGGATACGCAGTATTTT
CDR3aa: CASSLLGSKSVDTQYF

v_gene: TRBV5-1
d_gene: TRBD1
len: 16
j_gene: TRBJ1-2
abundance: .
CDR3nt: TGCGCCAGCAGCTCGACGACAGGGGCAATTCCCTATGGCTACACCTTC
CDR3aa: CASSSTTGAIPYGYTF

v_gene: TRBV18
d_gene: TRBD1
len: 16
j_gene: TRBJ2-5
abundance: .
CDR3nt: TGTGCCAGCTCATCCGGGACAGGTTCATCCCAAGAGACCCAGTACTTC
CDR3aa: CASSSGTGSSQETQYF

v_gene: TRBV29-1
d_gene: .
len: 13
j_gene: TRBJ2-7
abundance: .
CDR3nt: TGCAGCGTTGGGAAGGGTGGCGCCTACGAGCAGTACTTC
CDR3aa: CSVGKGGAYEQYF

v_gene: TRBV10-2
d_gene: .
len: 13
j_gene: TRBJ2-7
abundance: .
CDR3nt: TGCGCCAGCAGTGGGGCCCTCTCCTACGAGCAGTACTTC
CDR3aa: CASSGALSYEQYF

v_gene: TRBV6-1
d_gene: .
len: 13
j_gene: TRBJ2-5
abundance: .
CDR3nt: TGTGCCAGCAGGACCAGTGGTGGAGAGACCCAGTACTTC
CDR3aa: CASRTSGGETQYF

v_gene: TRBV6-6
d_gene: .
len: 15
j_gene: TRBJ2-2
abundance: few
CDR3nt: TGTGCCAGCAGTTCGCTGGACAGATCCACCGGGGAGCTGTTTTTT
CDR3aa: CASSSLDRSTGELFF

v_gene: TRBV18
d_gene: .
len: 11
j_gene: TRBJ1-1
abundance: .
CDR3nt: TGTGCCAGCTCAGGTAACACTGAAGCTTTCTTT
CDR3aa: CASSGNTEAFF

v_gene: TRBV7-6
d_gene: TRBD2
len: 18
j_gene: TRBJ2-1
abundance: .
CDR3nt: TGTGCCAGCAGTTTCCAAATCCCGACCGGGACTAGCGGAAATGAGCAGTTCTTC
CDR3aa: CASSFQIPTGTSGNEQFF

v_gene: TRBV5-4
d_gene: TRBD1
len: 15
j_gene: TRBJ1-2
abundance: .
CDR3nt: TGTGCCAGCACCCAGGGGGGGCAGGGGGACTATGGCTACACCTTC
CDR3aa: CASTQGGQGDYGYTF

v_gene: TRBV11-2
d_gene: .
len: 14
j_gene: TRBJ2-5
abundance: few
CDR3nt: TGTGCCAGCAGCTCCTCTGCGGTGGTAGAGACCCAGTACTTC
CDR3aa: CASSSSAVVETQYF

v_gene: TRBV13
d_gene: .
len: 14
j_gene: TRBJ2-7
abundance: .
CDR3nt: TGTGCCAGCAGCTTACGGGCTAGCGTGTACGAGCAGTACTTC
CDR3aa: CASSLRASVYEQYF

v_gene: TRBV7-9
d_gene: .
len: 15
j_gene: TRBJ1-5
abundance: many
CDR3nt: TGTGCCAGCAGTCCCCGAGGGGGGAGCAATCAGCCCCAGCATTTT
CDR3aa: CASSPRGGSNQPQHF

v_gene: TRBV11-2
d_gene: .
len: 14
j_gene: TRBJ2-2
abundance: .
CDR3nt: TGTGCCAGCAGCTTAGGATGGGCCGCCGGGGAGCTGTTTTTT
CDR3aa: CASSLGWAAGELFF

v_gene: TRBV7-6
d_gene: TRBD1
len: 17
j_gene: TRBJ2-3
abundance: .
CDR3nt: TGTGCCAGCAGCTTAATTGGCCAGGGACAGGGCACAGATACGCAGTATTTT
CDR3aa: CASSLIGQGQGTDTQYF

v_gene: TRBV5-1
d_gene: .
len: 15
j_gene: TRBJ2-7
abundance: .
CDR3nt: TGCGCCAGCAGTCCCAGACGGGACGGCTCGTACGAGCAGTACTTC
CDR3aa: CASSPRRDGSYEQYF

v_gene: TRBV5-1
d_gene: TRBD2
len: 20
j_gene: TRBJ2-1
abundance: .
CDR3nt: TGCGCCAGCAGCTTGAATGTACTAGCGGACCGGGAAGGTCCCTACAATGAGCAGTTCTTC
CDR3aa: CASSLNVLADREGPYNEQFF

v_gene: TRBV5-1
d_gene: TRBD2
len: 15
j_gene: TRBJ2-7
abundance: few
CDR3nt: TGCGCCAGCAGCTTGGTGGCTAGCGGAGTCTACGAGCAGTACTTC
CDR3aa: CASSLVASGVYEQYF

v_gene: TRBV4-3
d_gene: .
len: 16
j_gene: TRBJ2-2
abundance: .
CDR3nt: TGCGCCAGCAGCCAAGATCCGACAAGGGCCACCGGGGAGCTGTTTTTT
CDR3aa: CASSQDPTRATGELFF

v_gene: TRBV5-5
d_gene: .
len: 16
j_gene: TRBJ2-5
abundance: few
CDR3nt: TGTGCCAGCAGCTTGGGGTCAGCCGCGTACCAAGAGACCCAGTACTTC
CDR3aa: CASSLGSAAYQETQYF

v_gene: TRBV5-4
d_gene: TRBD2
len: 15
j_gene: TRBJ2-1
abundance: .
CDR3nt: TGTGCCAGCAACCCTAGCGGGAGGGCCTACAATGAGCAGTTCTTC
CDR3aa: CASNPSGRAYNEQFF

v_gene: TRBV20-1
d_gene: TRBD2
len: 11
j_gene: TRBJ2-3
abundance: few
CDR3nt: TGCAGTAGCGGGAGGGGGGATACGCAGTATTTT
CDR3aa: CSSGRGDTQYF

v_gene: TRBV30
d_gene: .
len: 13
j_gene: TRBJ1-5
abundance: .
CDR3nt: TGTGCCTGGAGTCGGGATTACAATCAGCCCCAGCATTTT
CDR3aa: CAWSRDYNQPQHF

v_gene: TRBV6-5
d_gene: .
len: 11
j_gene: TRBJ2-1
abundance: few
CDR3nt: TGTGCCAGCAGTACCCGAAGCGAGCAGTTCTTC
CDR3aa: CASSTRSEQFF

v_gene: TRBV2
d_gene: .
len: 12
j_gene: TRBJ2-5
abundance: .
CDR3nt: TGTGCCAGCATTCGTTACGTAGAGACCCAGTACTTC
CDR3aa: CASIRYVETQYF

v_gene: TRBV15
d_gene: TRBD2
len: 19
j_gene: TRBJ2-2
abundance: .
CDR3nt: TGTGCCACCAGCAGAGATGGGAGGCTAGCGGGAGGTGGGGCCGGGGAGCTGTTTTTT
CDR3aa: CATSRDGRLAGGGAGELFF

v_gene: TRBV10-1
d_gene: .
len: 15
j_gene: TRBJ2-5
abundance: .
CDR3nt: TGCGCCAGCAGTGAGTCCGTAAAGGCTCAAGAGACCCAGTACTTC
CDR3aa: CASSESVKAQETQYF

v_gene: TRBV10-1
d_gene: TRBD1
len: 13
j_gene: TRBJ1-1
abundance: .
CDR3nt: TGCGCCAGCAGTGACAGGGGGCACACTGAAGCTTTCTTT
CDR3aa: CASSDRGHTEAFF

v_gene: TRBV28
d_gene: .
len: 14
j_gene: TRBJ2-1
abundance: .
CDR3nt: TGTGCCAGCAGTTTAATTGGGTCCTACAATGAGCAGTTCTTC
CDR3aa: CASSLIGSYNEQFF

v_gene: TRBV15
d_gene: TRBD2
len: 19
j_gene: TRBJ2-2
abundance: few
CDR3nt: TGTGCCACCAGCAGAGACGGGGGTAAGGGACTAGGGATCACCGGGGAGCTGTTTTTT
CDR3aa: CATSRDGGKGLGITGELFF

v_gene: TRBV2
d_gene: TRBD1
len: 13
j_gene: TRBJ1-1
abundance: .
CDR3nt: TGTGCCAGCAGTGATGGCAGGGGGACTGAAGCTTTCTTT
CDR3aa: CASSDGRGTEAFF

v_gene: TRBV11-3
d_gene: .
len: 12
j_gene: TRBJ1-1
abundance: .
CDR3nt: TGTGCCACCGCTTTGGGGGGCTTTGAAGCTTTCTTT
CDR3aa: CATALGGFEAFF

v_gene: TRBV5-1
d_gene: TRBD2
len: 15
j_gene: TRBJ2-7
abundance: .
CDR3nt: TGCGCCAGCAGCACCGGACTAGCGGGACTCTACGAGCAGTACTTC
CDR3aa: CASSTGLAGLYEQYF

v_gene: TRBV10-3
d_gene: .
len: 15
j_gene: TRBJ2-3
abundance: .
CDR3nt: TGTGCCATCAGTGAAGCTAGGGCTAGCACAGATACGCAGTATTTT
CDR3aa: CAISEARASTDTQYF

v_gene: TRBV11-2
d_gene: TRBD2
len: 13
j_gene: TRBJ2-7
abundance: many
CDR3nt: TGTGCCAGCAGCTCGGGACTACCCTACGAGCAGTACTTC
CDR3aa: CASSSGLPYEQYF

v_gene: TRBV5-4
d_gene: .
len: 14
j_gene: TRBJ2-3
abundance: .
CDR3nt: TGTGCCAGCAGCTCCAGGGTTGGCACAGATACGCAGTATTTT
CDR3aa: CASSSRVGTDTQYF

v_gene: TRBV28
d_gene: TRBD1
len: 16
j_gene: TRBJ1-1
abundance: once
CDR3nt: TGTGCCAGCAGTTTAGGTCCGATTCCCAGGGGGACTGAAGCTTTCTTT
CDR3aa: CASSLGPIPRGTEAFF

v_gene: TRBV5-6
d_gene: .
len: 15
j_gene: TRBJ1-5
abundance: .
CDR3nt: TGTGCCAGCAGCTTGGGGGGTGGAAGCAATCAGCCCCAGCATTTT
CDR3aa: CASSLGGGSNQPQHF

v_gene: TRBV7-6
d_gene: .
len: 11
j_gene: TRBJ2-5
abundance: .
CDR3nt: TGTGCCAGCAGCGGCCGGGAGACCCAGTACTTC
CDR3aa: CASSGRETQYF

v_gene: TRBV2
d_gene: TRBD1
len: 14
j_gene: TRBJ1-5
abundance: .
CDR3nt: TGTGCCAGCAGTGCCTCCGGTGGGGACAGGGGAATCTTTTTT
CDR3aa: CASSASGGDRGIFF